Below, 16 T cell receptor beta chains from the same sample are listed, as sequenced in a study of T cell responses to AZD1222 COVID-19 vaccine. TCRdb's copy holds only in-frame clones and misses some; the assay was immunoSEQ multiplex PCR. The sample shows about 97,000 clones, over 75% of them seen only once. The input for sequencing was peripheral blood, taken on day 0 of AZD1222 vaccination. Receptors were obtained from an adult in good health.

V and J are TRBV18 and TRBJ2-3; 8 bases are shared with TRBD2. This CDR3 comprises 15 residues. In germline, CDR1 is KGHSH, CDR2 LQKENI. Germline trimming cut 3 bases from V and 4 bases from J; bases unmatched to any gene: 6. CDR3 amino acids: CASSPTRGGADTQYF. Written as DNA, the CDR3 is TGTGCCAGCTCACCCACTCGGGGGGGCGCAGATACGCAGTATTTT.

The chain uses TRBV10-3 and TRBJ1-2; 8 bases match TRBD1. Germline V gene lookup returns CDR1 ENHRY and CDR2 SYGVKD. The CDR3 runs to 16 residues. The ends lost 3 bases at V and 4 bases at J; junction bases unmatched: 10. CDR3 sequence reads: CAISDPGTGVSYGYTF. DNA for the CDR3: TGTGCCATCAGTGACCCCGGGACAGGAGTCTCCTATGGCTACACCTTC.

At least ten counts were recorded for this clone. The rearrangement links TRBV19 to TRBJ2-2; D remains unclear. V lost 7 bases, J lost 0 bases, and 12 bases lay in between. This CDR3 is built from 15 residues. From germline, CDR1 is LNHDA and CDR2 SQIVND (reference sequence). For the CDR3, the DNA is TGTGCCAGTACCCCCGATGGGGCGAACACCGGGGAGCTGTTTTTT. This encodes CASTPDGANTGELFF. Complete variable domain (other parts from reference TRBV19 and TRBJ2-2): DGGITQSPKYLFRKEGQNVTLSCEQNLNHDAMYWYRQDPGQGLRLIYYSQIVNDFQKGDIAEGYSVSREKKESFPLTVTSAQKNPTAFYLCASTPDGANTGELFFGEGSRLTVL.

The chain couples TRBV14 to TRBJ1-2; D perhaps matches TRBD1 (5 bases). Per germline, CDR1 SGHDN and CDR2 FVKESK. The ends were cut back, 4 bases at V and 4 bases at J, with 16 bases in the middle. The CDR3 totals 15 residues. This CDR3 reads CASSLSVQGAYGYTF. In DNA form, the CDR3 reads TGTGCCAGCAGCCTAAGTGTCCAGGGAGCCTATGGCTACACCTTC.

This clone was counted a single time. The CDR3: CATSDWTGSTDTQYF. The CDR3, as DNA: TGTGCCACCAGTGATTGGACAGGGTCCACAGATACGCAGTATTTT. The genes are TRBV24-1 and TRBJ2-3; 8 bases are shared with TRBD1. Per the germline V gene, CDR1 is KGHDR and CDR2 is SFDVKD. Trimming took 2 bases from V and 2 from J; bases not matched to a gene: 2. The CDR3 has 15 amino acids.

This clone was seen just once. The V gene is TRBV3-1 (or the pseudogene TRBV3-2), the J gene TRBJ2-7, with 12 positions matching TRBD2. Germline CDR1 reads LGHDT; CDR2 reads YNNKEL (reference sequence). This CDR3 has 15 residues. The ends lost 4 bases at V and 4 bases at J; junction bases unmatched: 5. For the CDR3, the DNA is TGTGCCAGCAGCCGACAACTAGCGGGAGGTTACGAGCAGTACTTC. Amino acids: CASSRQLAGGYEQYF.

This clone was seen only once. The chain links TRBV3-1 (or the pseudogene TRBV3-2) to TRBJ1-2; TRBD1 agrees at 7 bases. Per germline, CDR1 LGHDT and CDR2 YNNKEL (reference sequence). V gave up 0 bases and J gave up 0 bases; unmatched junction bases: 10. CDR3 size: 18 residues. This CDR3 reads CASSQEGGRGTANYGYTF. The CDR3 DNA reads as TGTGCCAGCAGCCAAGAAGGGGGCAGGGGCACAGCTAACTATGGCTACACCTTC.

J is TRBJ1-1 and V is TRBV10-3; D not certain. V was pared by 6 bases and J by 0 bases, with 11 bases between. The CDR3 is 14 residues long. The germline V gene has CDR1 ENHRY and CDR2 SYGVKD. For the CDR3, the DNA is TGTGCCATCAGAGGAGGCAACTTGAACACTGAAGCTTTCTTT. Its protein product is CAIRGGNLNTEAFF.

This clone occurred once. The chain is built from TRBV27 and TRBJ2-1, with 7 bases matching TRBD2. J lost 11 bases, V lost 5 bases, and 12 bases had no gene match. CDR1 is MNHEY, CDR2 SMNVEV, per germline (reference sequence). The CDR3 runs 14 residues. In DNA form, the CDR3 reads TGTGCCAGCAGTCCGGACGGGGCGGGAGAAAAGCAGTTCTTC. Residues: CASSPDGAGEKQFF.

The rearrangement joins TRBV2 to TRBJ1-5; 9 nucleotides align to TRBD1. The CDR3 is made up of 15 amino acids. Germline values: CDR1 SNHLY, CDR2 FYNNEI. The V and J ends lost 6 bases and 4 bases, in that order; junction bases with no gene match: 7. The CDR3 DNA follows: TGTGCCAGCAGGGGACAGGGCGGTTTGAATCAGCCCCAGCATTTT. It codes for CASRGQGGLNQPQHF.

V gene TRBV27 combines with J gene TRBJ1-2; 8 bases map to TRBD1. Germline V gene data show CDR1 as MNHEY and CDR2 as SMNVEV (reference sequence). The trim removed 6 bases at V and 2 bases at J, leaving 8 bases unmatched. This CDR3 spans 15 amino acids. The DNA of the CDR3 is TGTGCCAGCAGCCTCGGACAGGGCGGAAACTATGGCTACACCTTC. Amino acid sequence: CASSLGQGGNYGYTF.

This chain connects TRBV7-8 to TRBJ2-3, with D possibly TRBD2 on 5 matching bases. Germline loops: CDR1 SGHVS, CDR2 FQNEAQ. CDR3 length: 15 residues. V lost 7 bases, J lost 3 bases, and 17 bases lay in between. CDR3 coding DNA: TGTGCCAGCACCCTTAGACTACTTCGAACAGATACGCAGTATTTT. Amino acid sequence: CASTLRLLRTDTQYF.

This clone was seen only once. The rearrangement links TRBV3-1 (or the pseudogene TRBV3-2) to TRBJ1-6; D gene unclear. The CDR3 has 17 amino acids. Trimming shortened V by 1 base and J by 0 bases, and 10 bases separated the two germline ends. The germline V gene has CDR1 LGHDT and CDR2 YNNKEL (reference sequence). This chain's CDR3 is CASSQGYASSYNSPLHF. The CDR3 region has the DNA TGTGCCAGCAGCCAAGGATATGCGAGCTCCTATAATTCACCCCTCCACTTT.

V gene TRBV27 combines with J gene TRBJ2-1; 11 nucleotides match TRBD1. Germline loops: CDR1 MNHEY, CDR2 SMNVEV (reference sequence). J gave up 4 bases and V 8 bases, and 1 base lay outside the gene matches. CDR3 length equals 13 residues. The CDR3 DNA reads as TGTGCCAGCGGACAGGGGGCTTACAATGAGCAGTTCTTC. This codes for CASGQGAYNEQFF.

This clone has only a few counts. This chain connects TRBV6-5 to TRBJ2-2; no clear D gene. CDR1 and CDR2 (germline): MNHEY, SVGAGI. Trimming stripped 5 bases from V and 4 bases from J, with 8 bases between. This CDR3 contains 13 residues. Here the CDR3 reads CASSRDPTGELFF. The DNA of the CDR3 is TGTGCCAGCAGTCGCGATCCCACCGGGGAGCTGTTTTTT.

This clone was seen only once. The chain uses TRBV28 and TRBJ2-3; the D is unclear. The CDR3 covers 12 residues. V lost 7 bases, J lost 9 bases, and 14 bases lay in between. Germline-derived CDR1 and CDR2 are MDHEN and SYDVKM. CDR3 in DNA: TGTGCCAGCACGCGTCTACCTGGGACGCAGTATTTT. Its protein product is CASTRLPGTQYF.